This T cell receptor (beta chain) is drawn from a study of identical twins. Findings and limits, study-wide: Rather than following the same donors, the conclusions depended on cross-sectional statistical analysis. Insertions were reduced in abundant cord blood beta clonotypes but not in memory repertoires. Sequences that were out-of-frame, alpha and twin-shared displayed an excess of low generation probability.

V shed 3 bases and J shed 5 bases, with 13 bases lying between them. Germline V gene lookup returns CDR1 SQVTM and CDR2 ANQGSEA. The CDR3 runs to 14 residues. MiXCR was run by TCRdb on the 5' RACE reads, yielding one entry per CDR3 protein. The sample yields 300,000 to 400,000 distinct CDR3 sequences, approximately 8.8% seen once. In this sample, this clonotype turned up a few times. Its antigen is unknown. The receptor was isolated from a woman in her fifties or sixties in good health. The chain recombines TRBV29-1 with TRBJ2-2; the D gene could be TRBD1 or TRBD2 (6 bases each). Material: naive T cells sorted from blood. Written as DNA, the CDR3 is TGCAGCGTTGACGGGGGCGCGGGTACCGGGGAGCTGTTTTTT. Translation gives CSVDGGAGTGELFF.